This T cell receptor (beta chain) was obtained from a study of blood T cells in healthy people across ages. Trimming stripped 5 bases from V and 0 bases from J, with 14 bases between. Germline V gives CDR1 DFQATT, CDR2 SNEGSKA (reference sequence). The CDR3 sequence is 14 residues long. PCR was performed a second time for about 6 to 12 cycles using a sample-barcoded 5' primer and a J-beta primer mix. MiXCR, run by TCRdb on the 5' RACE reads, gives a single entry per CDR3 protein. In the table there are 540,000 or so distinct CDR3 sequences, roughly 29% of which are singletons. The sequenced sample was blood. This TCR was sampled from a woman in her sixties or seventies in good health. The V call is TRBV20-1, the J call TRBJ2-7; tentatively, D is TRBD2 (6 bases). The CDR3 region is CSAVGTLSSYEQYF. The CDR3 DNA is TGCAGTGCTGTCGGGACTCTGAGCTCCTACGAGCAGTACTTC.